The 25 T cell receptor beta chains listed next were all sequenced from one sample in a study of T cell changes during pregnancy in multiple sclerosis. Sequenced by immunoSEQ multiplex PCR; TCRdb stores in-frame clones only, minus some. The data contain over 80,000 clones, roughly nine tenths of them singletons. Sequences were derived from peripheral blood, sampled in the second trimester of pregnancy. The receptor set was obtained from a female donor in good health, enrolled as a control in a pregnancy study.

CDR3 region: CASSLATGQQNVLTF. Here the CDR3 DNA reads TGTGCCAGCAGCTTAGCCACGGGACAGCAGAACGTCCTGACTTTC. The rearrangement joins TRBV7-2 to TRBJ2-6; 7 bases fit TRBD1. The CDR3 length is 15 residues. CDR1 is SGHTA, CDR2 FQGNSA, per germline. Trimming at V came to 0 bases and at J to 10 bases, leaving 6 bases not matched to a gene.

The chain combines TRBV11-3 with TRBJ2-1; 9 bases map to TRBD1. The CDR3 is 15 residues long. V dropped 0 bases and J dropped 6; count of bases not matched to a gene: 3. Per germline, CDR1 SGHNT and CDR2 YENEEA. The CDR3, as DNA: TGTGCCAGCAGCTTAGAGGGGACAGGGTCCAATGAGCAGTTCTTC. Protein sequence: CASSLEGTGSNEQFF.

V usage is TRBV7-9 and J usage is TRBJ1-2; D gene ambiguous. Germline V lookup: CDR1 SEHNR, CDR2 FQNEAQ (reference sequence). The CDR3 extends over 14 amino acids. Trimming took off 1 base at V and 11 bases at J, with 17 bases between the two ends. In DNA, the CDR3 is TGTGCCAGCAGCTTAGACTACGGCCCCACGCCGTACACCTTC. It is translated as CASSLDYGPTPYTF.

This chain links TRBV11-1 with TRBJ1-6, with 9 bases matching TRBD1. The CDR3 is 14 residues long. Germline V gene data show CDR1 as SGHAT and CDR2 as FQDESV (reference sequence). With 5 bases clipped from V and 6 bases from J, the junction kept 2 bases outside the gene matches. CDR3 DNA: TGTGCCAGCAGCCGGGACAGGGCTAATTCACCCCTCCACTTT. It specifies CASSRDRANSPLHF.

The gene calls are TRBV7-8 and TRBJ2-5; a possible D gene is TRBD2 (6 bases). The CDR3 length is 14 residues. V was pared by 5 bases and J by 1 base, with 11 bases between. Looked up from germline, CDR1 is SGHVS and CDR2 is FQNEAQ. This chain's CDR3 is CASSPDGSQETQYF. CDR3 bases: TGTGCCAGCAGCCCCGACGGGAGCCAAGAGACCCAGTACTTC.

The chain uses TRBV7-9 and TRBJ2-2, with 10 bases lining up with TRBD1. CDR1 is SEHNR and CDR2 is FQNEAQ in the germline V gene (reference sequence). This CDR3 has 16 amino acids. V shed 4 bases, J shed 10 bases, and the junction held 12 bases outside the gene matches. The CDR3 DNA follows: TGTGCCAGCAGCTGGGGACAGGGGAGAGGTCAGGAGGAGCTGTTTTTT. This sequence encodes CASSWGQGRGQEELFF.

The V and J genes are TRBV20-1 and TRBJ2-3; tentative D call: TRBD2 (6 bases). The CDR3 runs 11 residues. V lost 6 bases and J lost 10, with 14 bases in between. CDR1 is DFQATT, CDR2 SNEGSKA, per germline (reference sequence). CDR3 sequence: CSAVGRDSQYF. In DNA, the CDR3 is TGCAGTGCCGTAGGGCGGGACTCGCAGTATTTT.

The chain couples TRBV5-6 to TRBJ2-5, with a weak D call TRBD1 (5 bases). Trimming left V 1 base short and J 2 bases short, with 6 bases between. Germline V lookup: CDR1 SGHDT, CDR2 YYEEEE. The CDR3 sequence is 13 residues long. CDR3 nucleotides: TGTGCCAGCAGCTTGCAGGGTCAAGAGACCCAGTACTTC. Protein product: CASSLQGQETQYF.

CDR3 DNA sequence: TGCGCCAGCAGATCCGGGGAGGCCTCTAATGAAAAACTGTTTTTT. Translated, it gives CASRSGEASNEKLFF. The rearrangement uses TRBV5-1 and TRBJ1-4; D gene ambiguous. The germline V gene encodes CDR1 SGHRS and CDR2 YFSETQ. The CDR3 loop spans 15 amino acids. V gave up 5 bases and J gave up 3 bases, with 14 bases separating them.

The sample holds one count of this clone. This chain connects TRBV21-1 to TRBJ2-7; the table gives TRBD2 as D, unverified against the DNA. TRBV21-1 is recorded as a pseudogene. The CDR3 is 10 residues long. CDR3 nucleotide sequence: TGTGCCAGCGAGATCTACGAGCAGTACTTC. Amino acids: CASEIYEQYF.

CDR3 amino acids: CASADQGATNEKLFF. CDR3 DNA: TGTGCCAGCGCCGACCAGGGGGCAACTAATGAAAAACTGTTTTTT. The V gene is TRBV19, the J gene TRBJ1-4, with 7 bases aligning to TRBD1. CDR3 size: 15 residues. CDR1 and CDR2 from the germline V gene are LNHDA and SQIVND (reference sequence). After removal of 9 bases from V and 0 bases from J, the junction contained 7 bases not matched to a gene.

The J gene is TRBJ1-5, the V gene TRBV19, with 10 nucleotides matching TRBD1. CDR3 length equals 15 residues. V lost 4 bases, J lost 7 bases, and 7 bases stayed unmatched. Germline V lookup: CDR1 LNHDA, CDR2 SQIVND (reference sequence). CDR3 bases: TGTGCCAGTAGTACCGGGACAGGGGAACGACAGCCCCAGCATTTT. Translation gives CASSTGTGERQPQHF.

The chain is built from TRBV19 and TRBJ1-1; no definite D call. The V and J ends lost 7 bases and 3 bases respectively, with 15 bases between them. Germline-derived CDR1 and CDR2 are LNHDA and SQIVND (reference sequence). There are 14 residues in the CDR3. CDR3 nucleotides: TGTGCCAGTATTGAGGGCCGAGGATACACTGAAGCTTTCTTT. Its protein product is CASIEGRGYTEAFF.

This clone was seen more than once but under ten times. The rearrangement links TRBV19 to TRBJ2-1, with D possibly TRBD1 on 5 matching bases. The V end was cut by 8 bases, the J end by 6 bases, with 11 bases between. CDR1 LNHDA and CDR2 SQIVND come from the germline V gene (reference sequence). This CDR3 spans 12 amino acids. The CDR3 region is CASGQGSNEQFF. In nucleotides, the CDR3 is TGTGCCAGTGGTCAGGGTAGCAATGAGCAGTTCTTC.

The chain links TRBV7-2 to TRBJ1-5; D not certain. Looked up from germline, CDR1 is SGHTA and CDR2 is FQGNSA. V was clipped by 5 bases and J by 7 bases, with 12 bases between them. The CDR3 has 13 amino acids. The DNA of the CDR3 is TGTGCCAGCAGCCCTCCCTCTGGCCAGCCCCAGCATTTT. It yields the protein CASSPPSGQPQHF.

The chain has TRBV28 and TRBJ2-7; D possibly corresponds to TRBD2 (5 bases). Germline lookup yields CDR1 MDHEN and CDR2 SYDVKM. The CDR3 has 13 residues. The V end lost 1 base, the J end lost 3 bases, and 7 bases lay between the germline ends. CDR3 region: CASSLSGFYEQYF. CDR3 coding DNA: TGTGCCAGCAGTTTATCGGGGTTCTACGAGCAGTACTTC. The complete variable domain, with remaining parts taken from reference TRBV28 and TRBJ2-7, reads DVKVTQSSRYLVKRTGEKVFLECVQDMDHENMFWYRQDPGLGLRLIYFSYDVKMKEKGDIPEGYSVSREKKERFSLILESASTNQTSMYLCASSLSGFYEQYFGPGTRLTVT.

This CDR3 is CASSLTSGGSGGELFF. For the CDR3, the DNA is TGCGCCAGCAGCTTGACTAGCGGGGGGTCTGGCGGGGAGCTGTTTTTT. The chain uses TRBV5-1 and TRBJ2-2, with 12 bases lining up with TRBD2. Trimming took 1 base from V and 7 from J; bases not matched to a gene: 5. CDR1 and CDR2 (germline): SGHRS, YFSETQ. The CDR3 is made up of 16 amino acids.

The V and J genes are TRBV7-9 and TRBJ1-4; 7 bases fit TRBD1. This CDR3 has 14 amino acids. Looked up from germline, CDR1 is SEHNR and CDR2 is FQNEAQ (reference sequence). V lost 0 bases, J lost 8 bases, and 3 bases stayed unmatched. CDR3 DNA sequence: TGTGCCAGCAGCTTAGCCCAGGGGGGCGAAAAACTGTTTTTT. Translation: CASSLAQGGEKLFF.

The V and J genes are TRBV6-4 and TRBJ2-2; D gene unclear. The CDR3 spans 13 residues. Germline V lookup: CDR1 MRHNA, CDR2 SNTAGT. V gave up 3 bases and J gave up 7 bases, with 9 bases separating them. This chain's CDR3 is CASSEAQNGELFF. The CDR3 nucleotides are TGTGCCAGCAGTGAAGCTCAAAACGGGGAGCTGTTTTTT.

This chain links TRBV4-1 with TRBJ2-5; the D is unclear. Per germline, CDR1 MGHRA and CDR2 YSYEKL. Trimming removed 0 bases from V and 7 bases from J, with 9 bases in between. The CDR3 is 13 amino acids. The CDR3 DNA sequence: TGCGCCAGCAGCCAAGATCTCTTTTCGACCCAGTACTTC. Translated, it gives CASSQDLFSTQYF.

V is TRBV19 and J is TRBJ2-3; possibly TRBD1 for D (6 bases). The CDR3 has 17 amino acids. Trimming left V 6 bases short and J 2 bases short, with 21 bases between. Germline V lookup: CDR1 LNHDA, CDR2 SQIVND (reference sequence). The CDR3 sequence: CASRESSKTGITDTQYF. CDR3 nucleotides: TGTGCCAGTAGGGAATCCTCAAAGACAGGAATCACAGATACGCAGTATTTT.

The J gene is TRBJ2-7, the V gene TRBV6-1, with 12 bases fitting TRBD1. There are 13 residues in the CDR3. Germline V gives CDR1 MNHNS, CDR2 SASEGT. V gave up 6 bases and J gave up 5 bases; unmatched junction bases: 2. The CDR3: CASRGTGGDEQYF. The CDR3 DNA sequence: TGTGCCAGCAGGGGGACAGGGGGCGACGAGCAGTACTTC.

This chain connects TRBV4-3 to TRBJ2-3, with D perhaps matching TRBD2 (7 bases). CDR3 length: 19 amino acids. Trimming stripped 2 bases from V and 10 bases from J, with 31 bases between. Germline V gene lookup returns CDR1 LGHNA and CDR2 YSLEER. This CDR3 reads CASSQSETGGGGPSYPQYF. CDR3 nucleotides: TGCGCCAGCAGCCAATCCGAGACAGGCGGGGGAGGGCCCTCTTATCCGCAGTATTTT.

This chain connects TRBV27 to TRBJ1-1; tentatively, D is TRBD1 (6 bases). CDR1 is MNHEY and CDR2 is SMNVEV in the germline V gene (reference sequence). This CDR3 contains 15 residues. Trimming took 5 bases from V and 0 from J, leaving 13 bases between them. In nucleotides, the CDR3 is TGTGCCAGCAGTGCGCTGGACAGCATGAACACTGAAGCTTTCTTT. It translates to CASSALDSMNTEAFF.

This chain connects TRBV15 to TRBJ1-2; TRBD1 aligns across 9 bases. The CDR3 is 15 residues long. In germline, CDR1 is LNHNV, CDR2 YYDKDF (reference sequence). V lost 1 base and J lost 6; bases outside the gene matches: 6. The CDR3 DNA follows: TGTGCCACCAGCAGAGGAACAGGGGGCTTGGATGGCTACACCTTC. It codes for CATSRGTGGLDGYTF.